These 26 T cell receptor beta chains originate from one sample sequenced in a study of cytomegalovirus exposure and HLA in healthy donors. Researchers ran the PCR with 60 Vbeta and 13 Jbeta primers. The protocol was immunoSEQ multiplex PCR, while the TCRdb copy is restricted to in-frame clones and leaves out a portion. The sample lists 160,000 or so clones; 80% to 90% were seen once. The sample consisted of PBMCs. The receptors stem from a woman aged 50 to 60 in good health and CMV-seronegative.

The J gene is TRBJ2-1, the V gene TRBV7-6, with TRBD2 identical over 15 bases. The CDR3 runs 18 residues. Losses at the gene ends were 4 bases for V and 9 bases for J; bases not matched to a gene: 13. The germline gives CDR1 SGHVS, CDR2 FNYEAQ. As DNA, the CDR3 is TGTGCCAGCAGCTCCTTACCCCGGACTAGCGGGGGGGAAGGTGAGCAGTTCTTC. This gives the protein CASSSLPRTSGGEGEQFF.

This sequence joins TRBV5-6 and TRBJ2-5; tentatively, D is TRBD1 (6 bases). The DNA end is a closer match to TRBJ2-7, so the J assignment may be wrong. In germline, CDR1 is SGHDT, CDR2 YYEEEE. This CDR3 is 13 amino acids long. CDR3 in DNA: TGTGCCAGCAGCTTGGACAGGGCAGACGAGCAGTACTTC. Translated: CASSLDRADEQYF.

CDR3 DNA: TGTGCCAGCAGCTACCTGGGTAGCGGGAGGGACGAGCAGTACTTC. Its protein product is CASSYLGSGRDEQYF. The chain links TRBV7-2 to TRBJ2-7; 11 positions match TRBD2. V lost 4 bases to trimming and J lost 5 bases; unmatched junction nucleotides: 7. Germline V gives CDR1 SGHTA, CDR2 FQGNSA. This CDR3 spans 15 amino acids.

The rearrangement joins TRBV29-1 to TRBJ2-3, with 9 bases identical to TRBD2. V dropped 6 bases and J dropped 3; count of bases not matched to a gene: 7. Germline V gene sequence: CDR1 SQVTM, CDR2 ANQGSEA. The CDR3 runs 14 residues. For the CDR3, the DNA is TGCAGCGTGAGGGCAGCGGGGGGAACAGATACGCAGTATTTT. Its protein product is CSVRAAGGTDTQYF.

The chain is built from TRBV5-1 and TRBJ2-5, with D perhaps matching TRBD1 (6 bases). V shed 4 bases and J shed 8 bases, with 15 bases lying between them. CDR1 and CDR2 (germline): SGHRS, YFSETQ. This CDR3 comprises 13 residues. CDR3 sequence reads: CASSRGQLETQYF. The DNA for the CDR3 is TGCGCCAGCAGCAGGGGACAACTTGAAACCCAGTACTTC.

This clone was observed a few times. The gene calls are TRBV5-1 and TRBJ2-5; D not resolved. The J call may be in error: the DNA end matches TRBJ2-7 better. Germline CDR1 is SGHRS and CDR2 is YFSETQ. This CDR3 region has 13 residues. CDR3 bases: TGCGCCAGCAGACTCGACTCCGCCTACGAGCAGTACTTC. It is translated as CASRLDSAYEQYF.

The chain recombines TRBV19 with TRBJ1-1, with 7 bases matching TRBD1. V dropped 6 bases and J dropped 1; count of bases not matched to a gene: 5. This CDR3 is 14 amino acids long. Germline CDR1 reads LNHDA; CDR2 reads SQIVND (reference sequence). CDR3 DNA: TGTGCCAGTAGCCCCCAGGGGGGGAACACTGAAGCTTTCTTT. This translates into CASSPQGGNTEAFF.

This clone occurred once. The CDR3: CASSPSPRVANTEAFF. Here the CDR3 DNA reads TGTGCCAGCTCACCAAGTCCCAGGGTGGCGAACACTGAAGCTTTCTTT. The V call is TRBV18, the J call TRBJ1-1; tentatively, D is TRBD1 (5 bases). The CDR3 is 16 amino acids. Germline CDR1 is KGHSH and CDR2 is LQKENI. The germline V and J ends were trimmed by 2 bases and 1 base, with 14 bases remaining between them.

The chain carries TRBV5-6 and TRBJ2-7; D unresolved. V lost 6 bases, J lost 2 bases, and 12 bases lay in between. The CDR3 length is 13 residues. Germline loops: CDR1 SGHDT, CDR2 YYEEEE. The CDR3 spells CASTLGRAYEQYF. CDR3 in DNA: TGTGCCAGCACCCTTGGTAGAGCCTACGAGCAGTACTTC.

The chain employs TRBV7-2 and TRBJ2-7; TRBD2 is a possible D gene (5 bases). The CDR3 consists of 14 residues. V lost 0 bases and J lost 6, with 12 bases in between. The germline gives CDR1 SGHTA, CDR2 FQGNSA. DNA for the CDR3: TGTGCCAGCAGCTTAGCTGGGTCGGGGTTCGAGCAGTACTTC. As protein: CASSLAGSGFEQYF.

This chain uses TRBV11-3 with TRBJ2-1, with 9 bases matching TRBD2. This CDR3 spans 15 amino acids. V shed 3 bases, J shed 6 bases, and the junction held 6 bases outside the gene matches. Germline assignment: CDR1 SGHNT and CDR2 YENEEA. This CDR3 is CASSLMGTSSNEQFF. DNA of the CDR3: TGTGCCAGCAGCTTGATGGGGACTAGCAGCAATGAGCAGTTCTTC.

The V and J genes are TRBV13 and TRBJ2-7, with TRBD1 matching over 7 bases. The CDR3 spans 18 residues. Per the germline V gene, CDR1 is PRHDT and CDR2 is FYEKMQ (reference sequence). V dropped 7 bases and J dropped 0; count of bases not matched to a gene: 18. The CDR3 here is CASNSLGGRQGSSYEQYF. The CDR3 DNA sequence: TGTGCCAGCAACTCCTTAGGGGGACGACAGGGAAGCTCCTACGAGCAGTACTTC.

The chain carries TRBV21-1 and TRBJ2-7; the table's D call, TRBD2, was not checked against the DNA. TRBV21-1 is annotated as a pseudogene. The CDR3 sequence is 12 residues long. CDR3 loop: CASGGCSYEQYF. The CDR3 DNA reads TGTGCCAGTGGGGGGTGCTCCTACGAGCAGTACTTC.

The V call is TRBV5-4, the J call TRBJ2-3, with 10 positions matching TRBD2. Trimming took 1 base from V and 5 from J; bases not matched to a gene: 4. Germline lookup yields CDR1 SGHNT and CDR2 YYREEE (reference sequence). CDR3 length: 15 residues. CDR3 DNA: TGTGCCAGCAGCTTGACAGCGGGAGGGAGAGATACGCAGTATTTT. It translates to CASSLTAGGRDTQYF.

V usage is TRBV5-1 and J usage is TRBJ2-7; 7 bases align to TRBD2. The V and J ends lost 2 bases and 5 bases, in that order; junction bases with no gene match: 13. This CDR3 is built from 16 residues. Germline CDR1 SGHRS, CDR2 YFSETQ. CDR3 in amino acids: CASSFRGREEPDEQYF. The CDR3 nucleotides are TGCGCCAGCAGCTTCCGGGGACGGGAGGAGCCTGACGAGCAGTACTTC.

The gene calls are TRBV25-1 and TRBJ2-7, with D possibly being TRBD1 (5 bases). Trimming took 4 bases from V and 2 from J, leaving 15 bases between them. The V gene's germline CDR1 is MGHDK and CDR2 SYGVNS. The CDR3 totals 15 residues. The CDR3 DNA sequence: TGTGCCAGCAGTGCAAACCTCGTCAGGGCCTACGAGCAGTACTTC. Translated: CASSANLVRAYEQYF.

This chain joins TRBV5-1 and TRBJ1-6; the D gene is possibly TRBD1 (6 bases). This CDR3 is built from 14 residues. Germline lookup yields CDR1 SGHRS and CDR2 YFSETQ. Trimming took off 0 bases at V and 7 bases at J, with 8 bases between the two ends. CDR3 region: CASSLDTGNSPLHF. The CDR3 coding sequence is TGCGCCAGCAGCTTGGACACAGGGAATTCACCCCTCCACTTT. The full variable domain, its missing parts supplied by reference TRBV5-1 and TRBJ1-6, is KAGVTQTPRYLIKTRGQQVTLSCSPISGHRSVSWYQQTPGQGLQFLFEYFSETQRNKGNFPGRFSGRQFSNSRSEMNVSTLELGDSALYLCASSLDTGNSPLHFGNGTRLTVT.

V is TRBV6-5 and J is TRBJ1-1; D possibly corresponds to TRBD1 (6 bases). From germline, CDR1 is MNHEY and CDR2 SVGAGI. The CDR3 runs 13 residues. Trimming left V 5 bases short and J 6 bases short, with 13 bases between. CDR3 nucleotide sequence: TGTGCCAGCAGTCTACGGACAGTCGCTGAAGCTTTCTTT. It is translated as CASSLRTVAEAFF.

This chain joins TRBV29-1 and TRBJ1-4; D remains unclear. The length of the CDR3 is 12 residues. Trimming left V 7 bases short and J 6 bases short, with 12 bases between. Germline loops: CDR1 SQVTM, CDR2 ANQGSEA. As DNA, the CDR3 is TGCAGCGCCCATGACGGGGATGAAAAACTGTTTTTT. It encodes CSAHDGDEKLFF. Together with reference TRBV29-1 and TRBJ1-4, the CDR3 gives the full variable domain: SAVISQKPSRDICQRGTSLTIQCQVDSQVTMMFWYRQQPGQSLTLIATANQGSEATYESGFVIDKFPISRPNLTFSTLTVSNMSPEDSSIYLCSAHDGDEKLFFGSGTQLSVL.

This clone was seen once. CDR3 sequence (DNA): TGTGCCAGCAACATCGGACTAGCCTTGTACAATGAGCAGTTCTTC. Residues: CASNIGLALYNEQFF. The V gene is TRBV5-4, the J gene TRBJ2-1; TRBD2 agrees at 8 bases. The ends lost 6 bases at V and 4 bases at J; junction bases unmatched: 9. This CDR3 has 15 amino acids. Germline CDR1 SGHNT, CDR2 YYREEE (reference sequence).

The V call is TRBV5-1, the J call TRBJ2-2; D is undetermined. The CDR3 length is 14 residues. Germline V gene data show CDR1 as SGHRS and CDR2 as YFSETQ. V shed 0 bases and J shed 3 bases, with 6 bases lying between them. The CDR3 sequence is CASSLGTDTGELFF. CDR3 coding DNA: TGCGCCAGCAGCTTGGGTACGGACACCGGGGAGCTGTTTTTT. Full variable domain (outside the CDR3, taken from reference TRBV5-1 and TRBJ2-2): KAGVTQTPRYLIKTRGQQVTLSCSPISGHRSVSWYQQTPGQGLQFLFEYFSETQRNKGNFPGRFSGRQFSNSRSEMNVSTLELGDSALYLCASSLGTDTGELFFGEGSRLTVL.

This sequence joins TRBV5-1 and TRBJ2-7, with D possibly matching TRBD1 (6 bases). CDR1 SGHRS and CDR2 YFSETQ come from the germline V gene. The V gene lost 5 bases and the J gene lost 3 bases, with 15 bases spanning the gap. The length of the CDR3 is 14 residues. CDR3 DNA: TGCGCCAGCAGGGATGGTCAGGGGATCTACGAGCAGTACTTC. This translates into CASRDGQGIYEQYF.

The chain recombines TRBV4-3 with TRBJ2-6, with D hard to call. The germline V gene encodes CDR1 LGHNA and CDR2 YSLEER. The CDR3 is 14 amino acids. Trimming cost V 2 bases and J 1 base, with 3 bases left between them. In DNA, the CDR3 is TGCGCCAGCAGCCAATATTCTGGGGCCAACGTCCTGACTTTC. Amino acids: CASSQYSGANVLTF.

V is TRBV30 and J is TRBJ2-3; D gene ambiguous. Per the germline V gene, CDR1 is GTSNPN and CDR2 is SVGIG (reference sequence). This CDR3 spans 12 amino acids. The CDR3 loop is CAQATSTDTQYF. Here the CDR3 DNA reads TGTGCACAAGCGACTAGCACAGATACGCAGTATTTT.

The rearrangement joins TRBV6-6 to TRBJ1-6; no clear D. The germline gives CDR1 MNHNY, CDR2 SVGAGI (reference sequence). CDR3 length: 13 residues. V was trimmed by 7 bases and J by 16 bases, leaving 20 bases between them. CDR3 amino acids: CASKGVASLNLHF. In nucleotides, the CDR3 is TGTGCCAGCAAAGGAGTAGCCTCGTTGAATCTCCACTTT.

This clone came up once. The V call is TRBV5-1, the J call TRBJ2-1, with 12 bases fitting TRBD2. Unmatched junction bases numbered 8, after V lost 4 bases and J lost 9 bases. CDR3 length equals 15 residues. Germline loops: CDR1 SGHRS, CDR2 YFSETQ. The CDR3 sequence: CASSDGTSGGPEQFF. The CDR3 bases are TGCGCCAGCAGCGACGGTACTAGCGGGGGGCCTGAGCAGTTCTTC. Drawing the rest from reference TRBV5-1 and TRBJ2-1, the complete variable domain is KAGVTQTPRYLIKTRGQQVTLSCSPISGHRSVSWYQQTPGQGLQFLFEYFSETQRNKGNFPGRFSGRQFSNSRSEMNVSTLELGDSALYLCASSDGTSGGPEQFFGPGTRLTVL.